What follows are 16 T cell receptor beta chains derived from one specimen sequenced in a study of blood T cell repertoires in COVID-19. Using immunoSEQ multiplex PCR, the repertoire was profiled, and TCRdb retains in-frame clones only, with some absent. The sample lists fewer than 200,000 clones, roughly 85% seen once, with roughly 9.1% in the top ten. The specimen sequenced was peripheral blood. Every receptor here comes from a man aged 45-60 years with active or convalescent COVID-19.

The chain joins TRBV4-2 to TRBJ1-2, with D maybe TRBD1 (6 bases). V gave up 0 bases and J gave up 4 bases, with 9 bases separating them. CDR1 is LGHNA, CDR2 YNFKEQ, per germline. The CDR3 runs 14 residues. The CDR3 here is CASSQEGQGYGYTF. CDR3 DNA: TGTGCCAGCAGCCAAGAGGGACAAGGCTATGGCTACACCTTC.

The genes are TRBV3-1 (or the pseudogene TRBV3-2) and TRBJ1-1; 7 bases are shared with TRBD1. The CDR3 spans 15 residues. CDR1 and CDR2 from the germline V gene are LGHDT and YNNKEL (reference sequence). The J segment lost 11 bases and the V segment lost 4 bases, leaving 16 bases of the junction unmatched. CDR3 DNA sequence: TGTGCCAGCAGCCCGACAGGGTCGAAAGTACAAGGGGCTTTCTTT. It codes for CASSPTGSKVQGAFF.

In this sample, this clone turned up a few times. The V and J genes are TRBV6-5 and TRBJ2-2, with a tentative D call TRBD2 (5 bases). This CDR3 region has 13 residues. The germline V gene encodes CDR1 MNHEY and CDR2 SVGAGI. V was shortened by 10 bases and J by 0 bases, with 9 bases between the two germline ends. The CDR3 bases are TGTGCCATCCGGGGTTCGAACACCGGGGAGCTGTTTTTT. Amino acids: CAIRGSNTGELFF.

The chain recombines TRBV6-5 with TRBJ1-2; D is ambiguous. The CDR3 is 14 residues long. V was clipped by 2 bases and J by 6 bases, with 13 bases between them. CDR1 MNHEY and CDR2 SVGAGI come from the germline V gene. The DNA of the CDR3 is TGTGCCAGCAGTTACGCCCCAGAGAGGGATGGCTACACCTTC. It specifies CASSYAPERDGYTF.

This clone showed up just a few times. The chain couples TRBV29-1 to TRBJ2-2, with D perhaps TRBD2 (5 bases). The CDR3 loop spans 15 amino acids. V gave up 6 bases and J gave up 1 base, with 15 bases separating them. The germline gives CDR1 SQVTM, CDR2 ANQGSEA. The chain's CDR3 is CSVVTSGLNTGELFF. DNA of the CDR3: TGCAGCGTGGTTACGAGCGGCCTGAACACCGGGGAGCTGTTTTTT.

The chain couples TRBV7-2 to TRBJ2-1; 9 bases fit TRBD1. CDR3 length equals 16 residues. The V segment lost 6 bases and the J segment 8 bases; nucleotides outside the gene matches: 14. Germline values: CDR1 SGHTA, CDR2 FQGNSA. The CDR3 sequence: CASRRQGDFQFDEQFF. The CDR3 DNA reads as TGTGCCAGCAGGAGACAGGGGGACTTTCAATTCGATGAGCAGTTCTTC.

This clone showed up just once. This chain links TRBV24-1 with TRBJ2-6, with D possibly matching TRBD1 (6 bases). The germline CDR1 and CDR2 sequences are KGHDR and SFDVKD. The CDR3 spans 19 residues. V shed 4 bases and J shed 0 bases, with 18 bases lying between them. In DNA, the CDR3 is TGTGCCACCAGTGACCCAGGGACACCGTTAAACTCTGGGGCCAACGTCCTGACTTTC. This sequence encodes CATSDPGTPLNSGANVLTF.

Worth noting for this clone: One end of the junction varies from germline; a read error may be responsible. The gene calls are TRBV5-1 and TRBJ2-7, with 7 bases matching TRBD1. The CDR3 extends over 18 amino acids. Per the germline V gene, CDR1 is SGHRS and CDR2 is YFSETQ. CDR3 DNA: TGCGCCAGCAGGTTGGGGCTGACGGGACAGAAAGATGGCTACGAGCAGTACTTC. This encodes CASRLGLTGQKDGYEQYF.

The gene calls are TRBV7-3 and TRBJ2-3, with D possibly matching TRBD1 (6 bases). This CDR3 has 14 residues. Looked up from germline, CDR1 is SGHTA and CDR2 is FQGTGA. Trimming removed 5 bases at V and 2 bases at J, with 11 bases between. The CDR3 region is CASSPDRVTDTQYF. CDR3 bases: TGTGCCAGCAGCCCGGACAGAGTCACAGATACGCAGTATTTT.

The chain's CDR3 is CASSQELTGTDTQYF. The CDR3 region has the DNA TGCGCCAGCAGCCAAGAGCTGACAGGCACAGATACGCAGTATTTT. V gene TRBV4-3 combines with J gene TRBJ2-3, with D perhaps matching TRBD1 (5 bases). The CDR3 length is 15 residues. Trimming stripped 0 bases from V and 1 base from J, with 8 bases between. The V gene's germline CDR1 is LGHNA and CDR2 YSLEER.

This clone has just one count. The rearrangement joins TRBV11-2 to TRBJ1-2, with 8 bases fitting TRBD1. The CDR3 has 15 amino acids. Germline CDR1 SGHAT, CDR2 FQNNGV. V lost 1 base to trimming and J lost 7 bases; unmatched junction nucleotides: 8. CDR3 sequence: CASSLGQGPSGGYTF. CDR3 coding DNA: TGTGCCAGCAGCTTAGGACAGGGGCCCTCGGGTGGCTACACCTTC. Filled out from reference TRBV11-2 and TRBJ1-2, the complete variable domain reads EAGVAQSPRYKIIEKRQSVAFWCNPISGHATLYWYQQILGQGPKLLIQFQNNGVVDDSQLPKDRFSAERLKGVDSTLKIQPAKLEDSAVYLCASSLGQGPSGGYTFGSGTRLTVV.

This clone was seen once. The CDR3 loop is CAWSVGGTDDQPQHF. CDR3 in DNA: TGTGCCTGGAGTGTAGGGGGGACAGACGATCAGCCCCAGCATTTT. The chain employs TRBV30 and TRBJ1-5, with 7 bases identical to TRBD1. Trimming took 0 bases from V and 5 from J; bases not matched to a gene: 7. CDR3 length: 15 residues. Germline V gene sequence: CDR1 GTSNPN, CDR2 SVGIG (reference sequence). Full variable domain (remainder filled in from reference TRBV30 and TRBJ1-5): SQTIHQWPATLVQPVGSPLSLECTVEGTSNPNLYWYRQAAGRGLQLLFYSVGIGQISSEVPQNLSASRPQDRQFILSSKKLLLSDSGFYLCAWSVGGTDDQPQHFGDGTRLSIL.

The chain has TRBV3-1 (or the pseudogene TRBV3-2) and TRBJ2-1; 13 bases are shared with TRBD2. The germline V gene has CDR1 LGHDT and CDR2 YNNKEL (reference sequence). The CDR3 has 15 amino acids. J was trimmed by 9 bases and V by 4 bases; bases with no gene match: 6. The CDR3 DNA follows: TGTGCCAGCAGCCTGGGACTAGCGGGACGGAGTGAGCAGTTCTTC. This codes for CASSLGLAGRSEQFF.

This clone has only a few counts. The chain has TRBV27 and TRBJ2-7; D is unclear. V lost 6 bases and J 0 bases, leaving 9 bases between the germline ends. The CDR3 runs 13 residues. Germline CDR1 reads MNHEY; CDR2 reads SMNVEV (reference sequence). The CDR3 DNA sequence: TGTGCCAGCAGACACCCTAGCTCCTACGAGCAGTACTTC. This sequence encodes CASRHPSSYEQYF.

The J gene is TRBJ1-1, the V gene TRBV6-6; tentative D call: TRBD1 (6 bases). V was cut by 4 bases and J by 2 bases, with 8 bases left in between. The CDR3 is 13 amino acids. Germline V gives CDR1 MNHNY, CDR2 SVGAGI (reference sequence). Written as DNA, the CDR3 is TGTGCCAGCAGTTGGGGACAAAACACTGAAGCTTTCTTT. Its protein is CASSWGQNTEAFF.

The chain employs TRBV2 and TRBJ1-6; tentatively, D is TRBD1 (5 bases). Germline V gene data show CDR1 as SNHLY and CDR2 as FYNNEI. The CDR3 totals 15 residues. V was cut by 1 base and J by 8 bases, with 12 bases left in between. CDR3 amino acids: CASSEGGPSHSPLHF. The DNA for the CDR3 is TGTGCCAGCAGTGAAGGGGGCCCATCCCATTCACCCCTCCACTTT.